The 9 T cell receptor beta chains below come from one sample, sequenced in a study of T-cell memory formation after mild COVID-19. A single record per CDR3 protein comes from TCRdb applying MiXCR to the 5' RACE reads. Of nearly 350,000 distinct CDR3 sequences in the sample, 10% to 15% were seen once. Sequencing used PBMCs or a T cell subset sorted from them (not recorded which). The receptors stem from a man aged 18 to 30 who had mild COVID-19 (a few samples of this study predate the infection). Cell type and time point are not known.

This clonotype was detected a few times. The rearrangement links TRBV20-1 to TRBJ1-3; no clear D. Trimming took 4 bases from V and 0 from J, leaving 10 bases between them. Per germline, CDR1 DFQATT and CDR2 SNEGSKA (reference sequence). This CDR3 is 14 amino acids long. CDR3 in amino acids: CSAKDPSSGNTIYF. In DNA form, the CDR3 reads TGCAGTGCTAAGGACCCGAGCTCTGGAAACACCATATATTTT.

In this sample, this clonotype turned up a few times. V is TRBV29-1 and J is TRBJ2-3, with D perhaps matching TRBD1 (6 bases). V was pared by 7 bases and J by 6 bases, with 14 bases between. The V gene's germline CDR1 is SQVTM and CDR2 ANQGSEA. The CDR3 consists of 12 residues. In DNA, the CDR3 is TGCAGCGCCTCCACAGGGCCTGATACGCAGTATTTT. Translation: CSASTGPDTQYF.

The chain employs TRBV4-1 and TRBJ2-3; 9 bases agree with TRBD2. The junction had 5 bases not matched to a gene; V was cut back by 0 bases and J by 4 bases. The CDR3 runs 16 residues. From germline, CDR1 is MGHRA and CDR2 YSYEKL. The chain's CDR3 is CASSQERLAAADTQYF. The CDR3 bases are TGCGCCAGCAGCCAAGAGAGACTAGCGGCCGCAGATACGCAGTATTTT.

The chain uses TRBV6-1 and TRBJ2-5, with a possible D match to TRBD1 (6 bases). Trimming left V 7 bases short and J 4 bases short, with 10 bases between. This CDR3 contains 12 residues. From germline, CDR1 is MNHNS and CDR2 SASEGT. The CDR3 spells CASTDRRETQYF. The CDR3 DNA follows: TGTGCCAGCACCGACAGGCGAGAGACCCAGTACTTC.

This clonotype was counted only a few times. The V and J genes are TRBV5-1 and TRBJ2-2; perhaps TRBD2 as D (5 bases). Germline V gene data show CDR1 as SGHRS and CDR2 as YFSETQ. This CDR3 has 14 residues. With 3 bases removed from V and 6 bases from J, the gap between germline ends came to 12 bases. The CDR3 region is CASSWRTAPGELFF. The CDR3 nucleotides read TGCGCCAGCAGCTGGAGGACGGCTCCCGGGGAGCTGTTTTTT.

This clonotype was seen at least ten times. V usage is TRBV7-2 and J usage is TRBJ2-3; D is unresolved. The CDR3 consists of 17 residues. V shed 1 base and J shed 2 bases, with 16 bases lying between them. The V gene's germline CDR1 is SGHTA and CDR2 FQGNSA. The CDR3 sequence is CASSLEDAAVFTDTQYF. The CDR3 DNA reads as TGTGCCAGCAGCTTAGAAGACGCCGCGGTTTTCACAGATACGCAGTATTTT. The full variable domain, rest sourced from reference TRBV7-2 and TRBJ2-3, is GAGVSQSPSNKVTEKGKDVELRCDPISGHTALYWYRQSLGQGLEFLIYFQGNSAPDKSGLPSDRFSAERTGGSVSTLTIQRTQQEDSAVYLCASSLEDAAVFTDTQYFGPGTRLTVL.

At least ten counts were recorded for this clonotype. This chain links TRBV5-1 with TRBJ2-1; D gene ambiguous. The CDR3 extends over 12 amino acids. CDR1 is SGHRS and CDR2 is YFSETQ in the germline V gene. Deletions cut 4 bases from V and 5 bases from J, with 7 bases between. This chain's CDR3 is CASSVTHNEQFF. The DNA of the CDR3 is TGCGCCAGCAGCGTGACTCACAATGAGCAGTTCTTC.

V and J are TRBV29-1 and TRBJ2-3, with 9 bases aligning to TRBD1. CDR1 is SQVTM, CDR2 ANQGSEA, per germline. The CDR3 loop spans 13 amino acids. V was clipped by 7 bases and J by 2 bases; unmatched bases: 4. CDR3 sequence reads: CSAWDRDTDTQYF. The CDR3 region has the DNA TGCAGCGCATGGGACAGGGACACAGATACGCAGTATTTT.

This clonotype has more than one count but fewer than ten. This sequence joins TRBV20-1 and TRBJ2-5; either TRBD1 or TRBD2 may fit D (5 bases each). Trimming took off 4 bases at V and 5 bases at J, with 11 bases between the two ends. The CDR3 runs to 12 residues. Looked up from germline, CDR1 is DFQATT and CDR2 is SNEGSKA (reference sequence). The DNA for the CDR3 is TGCAGTGCTAATTTCAGGGAGGAGACCCAGTACTTC. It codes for CSANFREETQYF.